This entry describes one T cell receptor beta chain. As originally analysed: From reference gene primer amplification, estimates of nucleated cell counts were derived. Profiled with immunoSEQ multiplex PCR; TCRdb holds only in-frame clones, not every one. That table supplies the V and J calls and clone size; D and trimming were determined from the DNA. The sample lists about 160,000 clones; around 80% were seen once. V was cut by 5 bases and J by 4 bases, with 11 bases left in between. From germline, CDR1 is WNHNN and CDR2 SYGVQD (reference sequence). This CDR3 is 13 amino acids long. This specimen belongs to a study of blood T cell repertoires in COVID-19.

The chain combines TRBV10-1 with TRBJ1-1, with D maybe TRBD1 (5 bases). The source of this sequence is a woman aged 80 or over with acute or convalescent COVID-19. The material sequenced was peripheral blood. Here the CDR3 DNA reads TGCGCCAGCAGTCTGGGGCCGAGCACTGAAGCTTTCTTT. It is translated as CASSLGPSTEAFF.